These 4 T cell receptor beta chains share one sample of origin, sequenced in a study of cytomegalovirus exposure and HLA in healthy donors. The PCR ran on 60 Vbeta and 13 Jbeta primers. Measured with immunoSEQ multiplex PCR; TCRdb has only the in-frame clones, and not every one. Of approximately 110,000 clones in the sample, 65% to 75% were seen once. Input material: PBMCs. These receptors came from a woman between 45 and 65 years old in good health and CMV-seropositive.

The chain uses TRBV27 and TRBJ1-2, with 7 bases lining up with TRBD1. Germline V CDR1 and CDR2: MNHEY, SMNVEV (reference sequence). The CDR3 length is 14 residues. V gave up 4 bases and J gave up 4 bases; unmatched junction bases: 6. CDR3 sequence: CASSSGTERYGYTF. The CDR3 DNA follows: TGTGCCAGCAGTTCCGGGACAGAGCGCTATGGCTACACCTTC.

The chain's CDR3 is CASSEQTGTGNNEQFF. The CDR3 DNA follows: TGTGCCAGCAGTGAACAAACCGGGACAGGGAACAATGAGCAGTTCTTC. The chain couples TRBV6-1 to TRBJ2-1, with 9 nucleotides matching TRBD1. CDR3 length equals 16 residues. V lost 2 bases, J lost 5 bases, and 7 bases stayed unmatched. The germline V gene encodes CDR1 MNHNS and CDR2 SASEGT.

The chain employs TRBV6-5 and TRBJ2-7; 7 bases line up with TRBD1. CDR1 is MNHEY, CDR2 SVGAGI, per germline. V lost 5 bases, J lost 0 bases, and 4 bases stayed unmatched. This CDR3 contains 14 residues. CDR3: CASSTRTGSYEQYF. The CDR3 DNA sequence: TGTGCCAGCAGTACACGGACAGGCTCCTACGAGCAGTACTTC.

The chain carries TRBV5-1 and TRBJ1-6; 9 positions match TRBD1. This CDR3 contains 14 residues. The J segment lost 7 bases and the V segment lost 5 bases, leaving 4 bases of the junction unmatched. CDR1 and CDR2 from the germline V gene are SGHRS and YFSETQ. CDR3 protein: CASSRDRANSPLHF. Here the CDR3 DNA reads TGCGCCAGCAGTCGGGACAGGGCGAATTCACCCCTCCACTTT.